This T cell receptor beta chain was sequenced for a study of cytomegalovirus exposure and HLA in healthy donors. Healthy bone marrow donors made up the donors. For this clone: Its antigen is undetermined.

The PCR used 60 Vbeta and 13 Jbeta primers. Repertoires were generated with immunoSEQ multiplex PCR, while TCRdb's copy carries only in-frame clones and drops some. The top ten hold more than 7% of the sample, which has approximately 53,000 clones, over 70% seen once. Germline V gives CDR1 MDHEN, CDR2 SYDVKM. The V end lost 2 bases, the J end lost 2 bases, and 10 bases lay between the germline ends. The CDR3 spans 15 residues. The study, taken as a whole, reports: Solely CMV serostatus was available to characterize immune exposure. Presence/absence analyses assumed roughly uniform sequencing depth across donors, which may not hold.

The genes are TRBV28 and TRBJ1-3; D call uncertain. The TCR originated in a man aged 25-40 years in good health and CMV-seropositive. Sample: PBMCs. CDR3 coding DNA: TGTGCCAGCAGTTTAAGTCCCGGGGCTGGAAACACCATATATTTT. Protein: CASSLSPGAGNTIYF.